This T cell receptor (beta chain) stems from a study of post-analysis software for immune sequencing data. The CDR3 extends over 16 amino acids. Germline V lookup: CDR1 SGDLS, CDR2 YYNGEE. Trimming cost V 2 bases and J 7 bases, with 19 bases left between them. As concerns this clonotype: The antigen remains unidentified.

Prepared libraries of TCR beta cDNA carried unique molecular identifiers. Starting from around 0.96 to 9.9 million T cells, the study yielded about 490,000 cDNA molecules. TCRdb recomputed calls from the PCR reads with MiXCR, one row per CDR3 protein. Among about 620,000 distinct CDR3 sequences, roughly 40% were seen once, and the ten largest hold 1.5% to 2%. Overall study findings and caveats: A few TRBV segments appeared more often in patients than in controls, and TRBV5-6, TRBV5-1 and TRBV20-1 were among these.

Sequences were obtained from blood. The source is a girl aged 10 to 17 with multiple sclerosis. The chain couples TRBV9 to TRBJ2-1; D gene unclear. The CDR3 protein is CASSVSGPRGMNEQFF. The CDR3 DNA follows: TGTGCCAGCAGCGTCAGTGGGCCCCGAGGAATGAATGAGCAGTTCTTC.